This passage covers 32 T cell receptor beta chains from one sample sequenced in a study of blood T cell repertoires in COVID-19. Sequencing was performed with immunoSEQ multiplex PCR; in TCRdb, only in-frame clones are kept and a portion is missing. The sample holds 300,000 to 400,000 clones; 75% to 90% are singletons and the top ten take more than 0.8%. Source material: PBMCs or T cells enriched from blood (not recorded which). Receptors were obtained from a man between 18 and 35 years old who had recovered from COVID-19.

The V and J genes are TRBV6-1 and TRBJ1-5; 7 nucleotides line up with TRBD1. With V trimmed by 0 bases and J by 4 bases, 6 bases remained unmatched. In germline, CDR1 is MNHNS, CDR2 SASEGT. The CDR3 runs to 16 residues. The CDR3 is CASSEALGQSNQPQHF. The DNA for the CDR3 is TGTGCCAGCAGTGAAGCCCTGGGACAGAGTAATCAGCCCCAGCATTTT.

J is TRBJ1-6 and V is TRBV18; D may be TRBD1 (5 bases). Trimming removed 0 bases at V and 7 bases at J, with 13 bases between. Germline CDR1 reads KGHSH; CDR2 reads LQKENI. CDR3 length: 16 amino acids. CDR3 sequence (DNA): TGTGCCAGCTCACCACCTTCTCAGGGCAACAATTCACCCCTCCACTTT. Encoded protein: CASSPPSQGNNSPLHF. Based on the CDR3 plus reference TRBV18 and TRBJ1-6, the full variable domain is NAGVMQNPRHLVRRRGQEARLRCSPMKGHSHVYWYRQLPEEGLKFMVYLQKENIIDESGMPKERFSAEFPKEGPSILRIQQVVRGDSAAYFCASSPPSQGNNSPLHFGNGTRLTVT.

The chain carries TRBV10-2 and TRBJ2-1; maybe TRBD1 (6 bases). The CDR3 consists of 15 residues. The V gene lost 3 bases and the J gene lost 6 bases, with 15 bases spanning the gap. Per germline, CDR1 WSHSY and CDR2 SAAADI. The chain's CDR3 is CASSDERGRGNEQFF. CDR3 in DNA: TGCGCCAGCAGTGACGAGAGGGGCAGGGGCAATGAGCAGTTCTTC.

The gene calls are TRBV28 and TRBJ1-3, with TRBD1 matching 8 bases. Per the germline V gene, CDR1 is MDHEN and CDR2 is SYDVKM. This CDR3 is built from 14 residues. V lost 6 bases, J lost 2 bases, and 3 bases stayed unmatched. The CDR3, as DNA: TGTGCCAGCAGCACGGACAGGGCTGGAAACACCATATATTTT. Amino acids: CASSTDRAGNTIYF.

V is TRBV7-3 and J is TRBJ1-1; D gene ambiguous. The V end lost 3 bases, the J end lost 8 bases, and 10 bases lay between the germline ends. Looked up from germline, CDR1 is SGHTA and CDR2 is FQGTGA. CDR3 size: 12 residues. CDR3 in amino acids: CASSFGGREAFF. The CDR3, as DNA: TGTGCCAGCAGCTTCGGTGGGAGAGAAGCTTTCTTT.

This chain joins TRBV15 and TRBJ2-7; TRBD2 agrees at 7 bases. Germline V lookup: CDR1 LNHNV, CDR2 YYDKDF (reference sequence). The ends lost 1 base at V and 2 bases at J; junction bases unmatched: 5. The CDR3 is 15 amino acids. The CDR3 DNA reads as TGTGCCACCAGCAGAGGTCTAGCGGTAACCTACGAGCAGTACTTC. This gives the protein CATSRGLAVTYEQYF.

The V call is TRBV15, the J call TRBJ1-1; D ambiguous. Germline CDR1 and CDR2: LNHNV and YYDKDF (reference sequence). V gave up 1 base and J gave up 2 bases, with 8 bases separating them. This CDR3 is 14 amino acids long. The CDR3 is CATSRAPINTEAFF. CDR3 coding DNA: TGTGCCACCAGCAGAGCCCCAATTAACACTGAAGCTTTCTTT.

The sample holds one count of this clone. The V call is TRBV3-1 (or the pseudogene TRBV3-2), the J call TRBJ1-3; maybe TRBD1 (5 bases). The CDR3 spans 16 residues. The germline gives CDR1 LGHDT, CDR2 YNNKEL (reference sequence). The V and J ends lost 1 base and 2 bases respectively, with 12 bases between them. CDR3 sequence: CASSQGTGLTGNTIYF. The CDR3 DNA follows: TGTGCCAGCAGCCAAGGTACAGGCTTAACTGGAAACACCATATATTTT.

This clone was recorded a few times. Within the sample, other DNA sequences also encode this same CDR3. The V call is TRBV6-5, the J call TRBJ1-2, with TRBD1 matching over 7 bases. From germline, CDR1 is MNHEY and CDR2 SVGAGI. V shed 0 bases, J shed 3 bases, and the junction held 4 bases outside the gene matches. This CDR3 region has 15 residues. The CDR3: CASSYSGQGDYGYTF. The DNA of the CDR3 is TGTGCCAGCAGTTACTCGGGCCAGGGGGACTATGGCTACACCTTC.

This clone has just a few counts. The CDR3, as DNA: TGTGCCAGCAGCTTAGCGAGCCAGGGCAATTCACCCCTCCACTTT. Encoded protein: CASSLASQGNSPLHF. The chain has TRBV7-2 and TRBJ1-6; the D gene is possibly TRBD1 (5 bases). Trimming pared 0 bases from V and 7 bases from J, leaving 10 bases between. The CDR3 sequence is 15 residues long. Germline values: CDR1 SGHTA, CDR2 FQGNSA.

The chain carries TRBV12-3 or TRBV12-4 and TRBJ1-2; possible D gene TRBD1, 5 bases. Trimming left V 6 bases short and J 5 bases short, with 13 bases between. CDR3 length: 13 amino acids. This chain's CDR3 is CASSPGLRYGYTF. As DNA, the CDR3 is TGTGCCAGCAGCCCGGGACTGAGATATGGCTACACCTTC.

J is TRBJ2-7 and V is TRBV19, with 9 bases matching TRBD2. Trimming took 3 bases from V and 4 from J; bases not matched to a gene: 7. The CDR3 is 15 amino acids. The germline CDR1 and CDR2 sequences are LNHDA and SQIVND (reference sequence). CDR3 bases: TGTGCCAGTAGTATGGTAGCTAGCGGGACTTACGAGCAGTACTTC. Its translation: CASSMVASGTYEQYF.

This chain joins TRBV7-2 and TRBJ2-7; 7 nucleotides match TRBD1. Looked up from germline, CDR1 is SGHTA and CDR2 is FQGNSA. J gave up 3 bases and V 5 bases, and 7 bases lay outside the gene matches. This CDR3 has 14 amino acids. For the CDR3, the DNA is TGTGCCAGCAGCACACAGGGGAGTAGCTACGAGCAGTACTTC. The encoded protein is CASSTQGSSYEQYF.

This clone was seen a handful of times. The genes are TRBV30 and TRBJ1-5; weak D call: TRBD1 (6 bases). The germline V gene has CDR1 GTSNPN and CDR2 SVGIG (reference sequence). This CDR3 spans 13 amino acids. V dropped 8 bases and J dropped 0 bases, with 11 bases sitting between them. In DNA form, the CDR3 reads TGTGCCGTCTCGGACAGTAGCAATCAGCCCCAGCATTTT. Translating it yields CAVSDSSNQPQHF.

V gene TRBV24-1 combines with J gene TRBJ1-5; the match to TRBD1 covers 7 bases. Germline V gives CDR1 KGHDR, CDR2 SFDVKD. V lost 0 bases, J lost 5 bases, and 6 bases stayed unmatched. The CDR3 loop spans 16 amino acids. DNA of the CDR3: TGTGCCACCAGTGATTTGCAAGGGGGCCCAGATCAGCCCCAGCATTTT. Amino acids: CATSDLQGGPDQPQHF.

The V and J genes are TRBV3-1 (or the pseudogene TRBV3-2) and TRBJ1-1, with D maybe TRBD1 (5 bases). Germline values: CDR1 LGHDT, CDR2 YNNKEL (reference sequence). V gave up 4 bases and J gave up 6 bases, with 9 bases separating them. This CDR3 contains 12 residues. The CDR3 DNA reads as TGTGCCAGCAGCCTTCAGGGTTCTGAAGCTTTCTTT. This sequence encodes CASSLQGSEAFF.

The V call is TRBV12-3 or TRBV12-4, the J call TRBJ1-4; 8 bases fit TRBD1. J gave up 8 bases and V 4 bases, and 3 bases lay outside the gene matches. The CDR3 runs 13 residues. The CDR3 sequence is CASSSRDREKLFF. CDR3 nucleotides: TGTGCCAGCAGTTCCCGGGACAGGGAAAAACTGTTTTTT.

The chain couples TRBV28 to TRBJ1-5, with 8 bases lining up with TRBD1. V trimming: 0 bases; J trimming: 3 bases; junction bases outside the gene matches: 4. This CDR3 region has 16 residues. Germline V gene lookup returns CDR1 MDHEN and CDR2 SYDVKM. CDR3 DNA: TGTGCCAGCAGTTTATGGGACAGGGTTAACAATCAGCCCCAGCATTTT. Translating gives CASSLWDRVNNQPQHF.

This rearrangement joins TRBV4-1 to TRBJ2-1; tentatively, D is TRBD2 (5 bases). Trimming pared 3 bases from V and 8 bases from J, leaving 20 bases between. The length of the CDR3 is 16 residues. Germline loops: CDR1 MGHRA, CDR2 YSYEKL. CDR3 amino acids: CASSQNRAASTDEQFF. The CDR3 nucleotides read TGCGCCAGCAGCCAGAACCGAGCGGCCAGCACGGATGAGCAGTTCTTC.

V gene TRBV25-1 combines with J gene TRBJ2-4; D perhaps matches TRBD1 (5 bases). V was shortened by 6 bases and J by 3 bases, with 21 bases between the two germline ends. Germline V gives CDR1 MGHDK, CDR2 SYGVNS. The CDR3 has 17 residues. CDR3 protein: CASSERQGIGSKNIQYF. Written as DNA, the CDR3 is TGTGCCAGCAGCGAAAGGCAGGGTATCGGAAGCAAAAACATTCAGTACTTC.

The chain couples TRBV5-1 to TRBJ2-3, with D tentatively TRBD2 (6 bases). The CDR3 runs to 17 residues. Deletions cut 1 base from V and 0 bases from J, with 15 bases between. Germline V gene sequence: CDR1 SGHRS, CDR2 YFSETQ. This CDR3 is CASSLPTGTPSTDTQYF. CDR3 nucleotide sequence: TGCGCCAGCAGCTTGCCAACCGGGACTCCCAGCACAGATACGCAGTATTTT. Based on the CDR3 plus reference TRBV5-1 and TRBJ2-3, the full variable domain is KAGVTQTPRYLIKTRGQQVTLSCSPISGHRSVSWYQQTPGQGLQFLFEYFSETQRNKGNFPGRFSGRQFSNSRSEMNVSTLELGDSALYLCASSLPTGTPSTDTQYFGPGTRLTVL.

Comment on this clone: The sample has other DNA sequences that encode this CDR3 too. The chain is built from TRBV28 and TRBJ1-2, with D uncertain. Trimming took off 1 base at V and 2 bases at J, with 2 bases between the two ends. Germline values: CDR1 MDHEN, CDR2 SYDVKM. The CDR3 has 12 residues. The CDR3 loop reads CASSLSNYGYTF. In DNA form, the CDR3 reads TGTGCCAGCAGTTTATCGAACTATGGCTACACCTTC.

This clone was counted once. The chain links TRBV7-6 to TRBJ1-1; a possible D gene is TRBD1 (5 bases). Germline V gene sequence: CDR1 SGHVS, CDR2 FNYEAQ. The CDR3 is 15 amino acids. The germline V and J ends were trimmed by 6 bases and 1 base, with 15 bases remaining between them. As DNA, the CDR3 is TGTGCCAGCAGAAACACAGGACGGACGAACACTGAAGCTTTCTTT. This codes for CASRNTGRTNTEAFF.

This clone is a singleton in its sample. The chain combines TRBV6-1 with TRBJ1-2, with 7 positions matching TRBD1. The CDR3 runs 15 residues. V dropped 2 bases and J dropped 4; count of bases not matched to a gene: 7. Germline V CDR1 and CDR2: MNHNS, SASEGT. The CDR3 region has the DNA TGTGCCAGCAGTGAAAGCCGACAGGGAATCTATGGCTACACCTTC. Encoded protein: CASSESRQGIYGYTF.

The rearrangement joins TRBV7-6 to TRBJ2-2; perhaps TRBD2 as D (6 bases). The V gene lost 3 bases and the J gene lost 4 bases, with 12 bases spanning the gap. The V gene's germline CDR1 is SGHVS and CDR2 FNYEAQ. This CDR3 contains 15 residues. CDR3 in amino acids: CASSFGGGPTGELFF. The CDR3 bases are TGTGCCAGCAGCTTTGGGGGAGGTCCCACCGGGGAGCTGTTTTTT.

The V call is TRBV29-1, the J call TRBJ2-1, with D possibly matching TRBD2 (6 bases). CDR3 length: 12 residues. Germline loops: CDR1 SQVTM, CDR2 ANQGSEA. Deletions cut 2 bases from V and 7 bases from J, with 9 bases between. The CDR3 loop reads CSVEYAGNEQFF. DNA for the CDR3: TGCAGCGTTGAATATGCGGGGAATGAGCAGTTCTTC.

The V gene is TRBV9, the J gene TRBJ1-6; D might be TRBD1 (6 bases). The germline gives CDR1 SGDLS, CDR2 YYNGEE. The V end was cut by 3 bases, the J end by 6 bases, with 16 bases between. The CDR3 totals 16 residues. CDR3 protein: CASSAGQSMGNSPLHF. CDR3 DNA: TGTGCCAGCAGCGCCGGACAGTCAATGGGTAATTCACCCCTCCACTTT. Full variable domain (rest looked up from reference TRBV9 and TRBJ1-6): DSGVTQTPKHLITATGQRVTLRCSPRSGDLSVYWYQQSLDQGLQFLIQYYNGEERAKGNILERFSAQQFPDLHSELNLSSLELGDSALYFCASSAGQSMGNSPLHFGNGTRLTVT.

The chain couples TRBV4-1 to TRBJ2-7, with 7 bases fitting TRBD1. This CDR3 is built from 17 residues. The V segment lost 0 bases and the J segment 2 bases; nucleotides outside the gene matches: 10. Germline CDR1 MGHRA, CDR2 YSYEKL. The CDR3 nucleotides are TGCGCCAGCAGCCAAGATCGAGACAGGGATTTTCCCTACGAGCAGTACTTC. It codes for CASSQDRDRDFPYEQYF.

The chain has TRBV19 and TRBJ1-2; D is uncertain. Trimming shortened V by 4 bases and J by 3 bases, and 6 bases separated the two germline ends. Germline-derived CDR1 and CDR2 are LNHDA and SQIVND (reference sequence). This CDR3 region has 12 residues. The CDR3 DNA reads TGTGCCAGTAGTAACCGGGACTATGGCTACACCTTC. Protein product: CASSNRDYGYTF.

The chain links TRBV19 to TRBJ1-6; no clear D. Germline CDR1 reads LNHDA; CDR2 reads SQIVND (reference sequence). V lost 3 bases, J lost 7 bases, and 13 bases lay in between. The CDR3 extends over 15 amino acids. CDR3 bases: TGTGCCAGTAGTATGTGGGGAGCGAGAAATTCACCCCTCCACTTT. Residues: CASSMWGARNSPLHF.

The rearrangement links TRBV18 to TRBJ2-7; 10 nucleotides align to TRBD2. The CDR3 is 15 amino acids. The germline V gene encodes CDR1 KGHSH and CDR2 LQKENI. With 6 bases clipped from V and 2 bases from J, the junction kept 7 bases outside the gene matches. CDR3 residues: CASSRGLAATYEQYF. CDR3 nucleotides: TGTGCCAGCTCCCGAGGACTAGCGGCGACCTACGAGCAGTACTTC.

In its sample, this clone was seen once. J is TRBJ2-3 and V is TRBV7-2; the match to TRBD1 covers 8 bases. Germline V gene data show CDR1 as SGHTA and CDR2 as FQGNSA. J gave up 4 bases and V 3 bases, and 15 bases lay outside the gene matches. This CDR3 is 18 amino acids long. The CDR3 here is CASSFLYRGVEDPDTQYF. CDR3 DNA sequence: TGTGCCAGCAGCTTTTTATACAGGGGGGTAGAGGATCCAGATACGCAGTATTTT.